A single sample is the source of the 22 T cell receptor beta chains below, sequenced in a study of T cells in Graves' hyperthyroidism and ophthalmopathy. RNA transcripts served as the template for amplifying TCR beta CDR3 regions. A first-round RT-PCR of the TCR CDR3 used the HTBI primer set. TCRdb ran MiXCR on the multiplex PCR reads and lists one entry per CDR3 protein. The sample includes 240,000 or so distinct CDR3 sequences, around 17% seen only once; the top ten take around 30%. Specimen: blood. The receptors here all came from a woman between 18 and 29 years old with Graves' ophthalmopathy.

This clonotype was picked up a small number of times. CDR3 region: CASSSRDRDEQYF. CDR3 DNA sequence: TGTGCCAGCAGTTCGCGGGACAGGGACGAGCAGTACTTC. The chain recombines TRBV6-2 or TRBV6-3 with TRBJ2-7, with 9 bases matching TRBD1. This CDR3 is 13 amino acids long. Germline V lookup: CDR1 MNHEY, CDR2 SVGEGT. The ends lost 4 bases at V and 5 bases at J; junction bases unmatched: 3.

The sample holds many counts of this clonotype. The rearrangement uses TRBV5-1 and TRBJ1-1; 10 positions match TRBD1. There are 15 residues in the CDR3. V shed 4 bases and J 4 bases; nucleotides not matched to a gene: 7. Germline CDR1 reads SGHRS; CDR2 reads YFSETQ. The CDR3 DNA follows: TGCGCCAGCAGCGAGAAGACAGGGGGCGTCACTGAAGCTTTCTTT. Translation gives CASSEKTGGVTEAFF.

The genes are TRBV7-6 and TRBJ2-1; 7 bases match TRBD2. The V gene's germline CDR1 is SGHVS and CDR2 FNYEAQ. J gave up 7 bases and V 5 bases, and 14 bases lay outside the gene matches. The CDR3 is 16 residues long. As DNA, the CDR3 is TGTGCCAGCAGCGGGGGGGGTCACAGAGTGGGGAATGAGCAGTTCTTC. Residues: CASSGGGHRVGNEQFF.

This clonotype was seen many times. The chain couples TRBV4-2 to TRBJ2-7, with a tentative D call TRBD2 (6 bases). The CDR3 length is 18 residues. Trimming removed 0 bases from V and 0 bases from J, with 18 bases in between. Germline V gives CDR1 LGHNA, CDR2 YNFKEQ. CDR3 protein: CASSQERPPSAYSYEQYF. As DNA, the CDR3 is TGTGCCAGCAGCCAAGAACGCCCTCCTAGCGCCTACTCCTACGAGCAGTACTTC.

The sample holds many counts of this clonotype. This sequence joins TRBV15 and TRBJ2-1; TRBD2 matches 8 bases. With 9 bases clipped from V and 0 bases from J, the junction kept 7 bases outside the gene matches. Germline values: CDR1 LNHNV, CDR2 YYDKDF (reference sequence). The length of the CDR3 is 15 residues. The chain's CDR3 is CATDIGGGSYNEQFF. The CDR3 DNA reads as TGTGCCACTGACATCGGGGGGGGCTCCTACAATGAGCAGTTCTTC.

This clonotype was seen repeatedly, ten times or more. V and J are TRBV9 and TRBJ1-4, with a possible D match to TRBD1 (6 bases). From germline, CDR1 is SGDLS and CDR2 YYNGEE. V was clipped by 1 base and J by 6 bases, with 13 bases between them. This CDR3 region has 15 residues. The DNA for the CDR3 is TGTGCCAGCAGCGTAAGTCCAAACAGGGATGAAAAACTGTTTTTT. It encodes CASSVSPNRDEKLFF. The full variable domain, completed using reference TRBV9 and TRBJ1-4, is DSGVTQTPKHLITATGQRVTLRCSPRSGDLSVYWYQQSLDQGLQFLIQYYNGEERAKGNILERFSAQQFPDLHSELNLSSLELGDSALYFCASSVSPNRDEKLFFGSGTQLSVL.

This chain connects TRBV19 to TRBJ2-7; D tentatively reads TRBD1 or TRBD2 (5 bases each). Germline-derived CDR1 and CDR2 are LNHDA and SQIVND (reference sequence). This CDR3 spans 15 amino acids. Trimming pared 3 bases from V and 4 bases from J, leaving 16 bases between. CDR3 sequence reads: CASSIEPGTDYEQYF. The CDR3 DNA is TGTGCCAGTAGTATTGAACCCGGGACCGATTACGAGCAGTACTTC.

The table lists this clonotype with many counts. The rearrangement uses TRBV6-1 and TRBJ1-1; 7 nucleotides agree with TRBD1. The germline gives CDR1 MNHNS, CDR2 SASEGT. Trimming took 6 bases from V and 0 from J; bases not matched to a gene: 7. The length of the CDR3 is 15 residues. The CDR3 nucleotides are TGTGCCAGCAGGAAGGGGACAGTATTGAACACTGAAGCTTTCTTT. It yields the protein CASRKGTVLNTEAFF.

This clonotype was detected many times. This chain links TRBV7-6 with TRBJ2-2, with 14 bases matching TRBD2. This CDR3 is 20 amino acids long. Germline loops: CDR1 SGHVS, CDR2 FNYEAQ. The V segment lost 1 base and the J segment 5 bases; nucleotides outside the gene matches: 12. Written as DNA, the CDR3 is TGTGCCAGCAGCTTAGACAATACGGGACTAGCGGGGGCGTGGACCGGGGAGCTGTTTTTT. It yields the protein CASSLDNTGLAGAWTGELFF.

This clonotype was seen repeatedly, ten times or more. The chain carries TRBV2 and TRBJ2-1, with TRBD2 identical over 7 bases. Germline assignment: CDR1 SNHLY and CDR2 FYNNEI. The junction had 4 bases not matched to a gene; V was cut back by 6 bases and J by 5 bases. The CDR3 consists of 13 residues. The CDR3 region is CASSRDYNNEQFF. CDR3 DNA sequence: TGTGCCAGCAGCCGGGACTACAACAATGAGCAGTTCTTC.

The rearrangement uses TRBV6-1 and TRBJ2-1, with D maybe TRBD1 (6 bases). The CDR3 has 13 amino acids. CDR1 is MNHNS, CDR2 SASEGT, per germline. V was pared by 11 bases and J by 2 bases, with 13 bases between. The CDR3 nucleotides are TGTGCCGCACAGGGCTCGGCCTACAATGAGCAGTTCTTC. It yields the protein CAAQGSAYNEQFF.

This clonotype was picked up one time. V and J are TRBV2 and TRBJ2-7, with 14 bases fitting TRBD2. The CDR3 runs 17 residues. From germline, CDR1 is SNHLY and CDR2 FYNNEI. After removal of 3 bases from V and 4 bases from J, the junction contained 8 bases not matched to a gene. The CDR3 sequence: CASSETSGRAMTYEQYF. CDR3 in DNA: TGTGCCAGCAGTGAGACTAGCGGGAGGGCCATGACGTACGAGCAGTACTTC.

This clonotype was counted ten times or more. The genes are TRBV20-1 and TRBJ1-2, with unresolved D. The CDR3 length is 17 residues. CDR1 and CDR2 from the germline V gene are DFQATT and SNEGSKA (reference sequence). V lost 0 bases and J 7 bases, leaving 24 bases between the germline ends. The CDR3 loop is CSARDFLASSGSGGYTF. DNA of the CDR3: TGCAGTGCTAGAGATTTCCTGGCGTCAAGTGGGAGCGGTGGCTACACCTTC.

Ten or more counts support this clonotype. The chain employs TRBV6-2 or TRBV6-3 and TRBJ2-7; perhaps TRBD2 as D (5 bases). This CDR3 region has 13 residues. Germline-derived CDR1 and CDR2 are MNHEY and SVGEGT. The germline V and J ends were trimmed by 2 bases and 4 bases, with 9 bases remaining between them. The CDR3 nucleotides read TGTGCCAGCAGTTACGGGAGAAGGTACGAGCAGTACTTC. This gives the protein CASSYGRRYEQYF.

In this sample, this clonotype turned up many times. This chain joins TRBV11-2 and TRBJ1-1; D ambiguous. The CDR3 totals 12 residues. Germline V gene sequence: CDR1 SGHAT, CDR2 FQNNGV. Between the trimmed V and J ends, which lost 3 bases and 3 bases, there was a span of 5 bases. CDR3 nucleotide sequence: TGTGCCAGCAGCTTGGTAGACACTGAAGCTTTCTTT. It is translated as CASSLVDTEAFF.

The chain is built from TRBV28 and TRBJ1-5; 12 bases are a match to TRBD1. J was trimmed by 9 bases and V by 4 bases; bases with no gene match: 10. CDR1 and CDR2 (germline): MDHEN, SYDVKM. This CDR3 is 16 amino acids long. CDR3 sequence reads: CASSSLGTGGGGPQHF. In nucleotides, the CDR3 is TGTGCCAGCAGTTCTCTCGGGACAGGGGGCGGTGGGCCCCAGCATTTT.

The rearrangement joins TRBV12-3 or TRBV12-4 to TRBJ2-1; possibly TRBD1 or TRBD2 for D (5 bases each). V was trimmed by 3 bases and J by 6 bases, leaving 12 bases between them. The CDR3 contains 14 residues. CDR3 in amino acids: CASSLIGTGNEQFF. Written as DNA, the CDR3 is TGTGCCAGCAGTTTGATTGGGACCGGCAATGAGCAGTTCTTC.

The rearrangement links TRBV20-1 to TRBJ2-7; 11 nucleotides line up with TRBD2. Germline V gene lookup returns CDR1 DFQATT and CDR2 SNEGSKA (reference sequence). With V trimmed by 5 bases and J by 4 bases, 7 bases remained unmatched. The CDR3 length is 14 residues. CDR3 DNA: TGCAGTGCTCATCTTAGCGGGAGGGCGTACGAGCAGTACTTC. This encodes CSAHLSGRAYEQYF.

This clonotype appeared many times. The chain joins TRBV11-3 to TRBJ2-1; tentatively, D is TRBD2 (5 bases). Germline CDR1 SGHNT, CDR2 YENEEA. Trimming took off 5 bases at V and 8 bases at J, with 19 bases between the two ends. The CDR3 loop spans 15 amino acids. Written as DNA, the CDR3 is TGTGCCAGCAGCGTCGCCGGGGTCCAATGGGATGAGCAGTTCTTC. Translated, it gives CASSVAGVQWDEQFF.

This clonotype was found many times. The V and J genes are TRBV10-3 and TRBJ2-3; a weak D match, TRBD2 (5 bases). CDR3 length: 15 residues. Trimming stripped 7 bases from V and 2 bases from J, with 16 bases between. Germline lookup yields CDR1 ENHRY and CDR2 SYGVKD. CDR3 DNA: TGTGCCATCAAACCGACCCCACTAGTCACAGATACGCAGTATTTT. Amino acids: CAIKPTPLVTDTQYF.

In this sample, this clonotype turned up many times. The chain has TRBV10-3 and TRBJ1-1; D gene unclear. Germline values: CDR1 ENHRY, CDR2 SYGVKD. CDR3 length equals 13 residues. The ends were cut back, 10 bases at V and 4 bases at J, with 16 bases in the middle. Written as DNA, the CDR3 is TGTGCCACTTATCTCGATCCGGGCACTGAAGCTTTCTTT. Amino acid sequence: CATYLDPGTEAFF.

This clonotype appeared many times. The genes are TRBV18 and TRBJ1-2; a possible D gene is TRBD1 (6 bases). CDR1 KGHSH and CDR2 LQKENI come from the germline V gene. The CDR3 sequence is 13 residues long. Trimming stripped 3 bases from V and 8 bases from J, with 13 bases between. CDR3 in amino acids: CASSPTAGVGYTF. CDR3 sequence (DNA): TGTGCCAGCTCACCGACGGCAGGGGTGGGCTACACCTTC.